These 10 T cell receptor beta chains were sequenced from one sample in a study of glioma-infiltrating T cells after dendritic cell vaccination (dated by TCRdb to 2015 to 2016). The library relied on the immunoSEQ multiplex PCR assay. This is the immuneACCESS table as TCRdb keeps it, with only in-frame sequences that have V and J called. A part of the clones is gone; compared with another copy, unresolved V genes explain less than half, and the rest is unexplained. In all, the sample holds about 92,000 clones, and 65% to 90% of those were seen once. About 15% of the sample comes from the top ten. Sequenced here: blood, sampled before dendritic cell vaccination. The receptors were sampled from a human donor with glioblastoma.

This chain connects TRBV14 to TRBJ1-2; D not certain. Trimming shortened V by 5 bases and J by 3 bases, and 13 bases separated the two germline ends. Germline assignment: CDR1 SGHDN and CDR2 FVKESK. CDR3 length equals 14 residues. CDR3 residues: CASSYSKSYYGYTF. The CDR3 coding sequence is TGTGCCAGCAGCTACTCAAAGTCCTACTATGGCTACACCTTC. The full variable domain, with the rest looked up from reference TRBV14 and TRBJ1-2, is EAGVTQFPSHSVIEKGQTVTLRCDPISGHDNLYWYRRVMGKEIKFLLHFVKESKQDESGMPNNRFLAERTGGTYSTLKVQPAELEDSGVYFCASSYSKSYYGYTFGSGTRLTVV.

This sequence joins TRBV5-6 and TRBJ2-3, with a weak D call TRBD1 (5 bases). Germline V lookup: CDR1 SGHDT, CDR2 YYEEEE. The V gene lost 4 bases and the J gene lost 4 bases, with 10 bases spanning the gap. The CDR3 is 13 amino acids. The CDR3 sequence is CASSQGSADTQYF. CDR3 bases: TGTGCCAGCAGCCAGGGCAGCGCAGATACGCAGTATTTT.

The chain has TRBV27 and TRBJ2-5, with 8 bases that match TRBD1. The J call may not be correct, given that the DNA end is closer to TRBJ2-7. The CDR3 is 14 amino acids. Germline V gene data show CDR1 as MNHEY and CDR2 as SMNVEV (reference sequence). CDR3 loop: CASSPDRGPYEQYF. In DNA, the CDR3 is TGTGCCAGCAGTCCCGACAGGGGTCCCTACGAGCAGTACTTC.

The DNA of the CDR3 is TGTGCCAGCAGCTGGGGGGGCCTAGGCACCGGGGAGCTGTTTTTT. Amino acids: CASSWGGLGTGELFF. The rearrangement uses TRBV6-5 and TRBJ2-2; a possible D gene is TRBD2 (7 bases). The V gene's germline CDR1 is MNHEY and CDR2 SVGAGI. V dropped 6 bases and J dropped 4 bases, with 15 bases sitting between them. This CDR3 spans 15 amino acids.

The genes are TRBV18 and TRBJ1-1; D gene uncertain. Germline CDR1 KGHSH, CDR2 LQKENI. The ends were cut back, 3 bases at V and 1 base at J, with 12 bases in the middle. The CDR3 runs 15 residues. The CDR3 loop reads CASSPLADRNTEAFF. In DNA form, the CDR3 reads TGTGCCAGCTCACCTCTAGCAGACCGGAACACTGAAGCTTTCTTT.

This sequence joins TRBV30 and TRBJ1-5, with 9 bases lining up with TRBD1. With V trimmed by 2 bases and J by 7 bases, 9 bases remained unmatched. From germline, CDR1 is GTSNPN and CDR2 SVGIG (reference sequence). This CDR3 region has 15 residues. As DNA, the CDR3 is TGTGCCTGGAGTCCCGGGACAGGGCAGGGCCAGCCCCAGCATTTT. This gives the protein CAWSPGTGQGQPQHF.

The chain employs TRBV27 and TRBJ1-1; 8 nucleotides agree with TRBD1. Germline V gives CDR1 MNHEY, CDR2 SMNVEV (reference sequence). Unmatched junction bases numbered 6, after V lost 5 bases and J lost 1 base. The CDR3 is 15 residues long. The CDR3 protein is CASSIAGGGNTEAFF. The CDR3 nucleotides are TGTGCCAGCAGTATCGCAGGGGGCGGGAACACTGAAGCTTTCTTT.

The rearrangement uses TRBV13 and TRBJ2-2, with 10 bases fitting TRBD1. CDR1 and CDR2 from the germline V gene are PRHDT and FYEKMQ (reference sequence). This CDR3 comprises 14 residues. V lost 5 bases to trimming and J lost 6 bases; unmatched junction nucleotides: 3. Here the CDR3 DNA reads TGTGCCAGCAGCCAAGGACAGGGGGCCGGGGAGCTGTTTTTT. It yields the protein CASSQGQGAGELFF.

The chain is built from TRBV6-5 and TRBJ2-7; 9 bases fit TRBD1. The ends lost 5 bases at V and 4 bases at J; junction bases unmatched: 9. CDR1 MNHEY and CDR2 SVGAGI come from the germline V gene. The CDR3 contains 15 residues. The CDR3 DNA reads TGTGCCAGCAGTCCCCCTGGGACAGGGCGGTACGAGCAGTACTTC. This encodes CASSPPGTGRYEQYF.

The rearrangement links TRBV5-6 to TRBJ1-1; D call uncertain. The germline CDR1 and CDR2 sequences are SGHDT and YYEEEE. The CDR3 covers 15 residues. Trimming took off 0 bases at V and 1 base at J, with 10 bases between the two ends. In nucleotides, the CDR3 is TGTGCCAGCAGCTTGGGCGGAACCCCGAACACTGAAGCTTTCTTT. This translates into CASSLGGTPNTEAFF.